The TCR beta chain described here comes from a study of T-cell memory formation after mild COVID-19. One entry per CDR3 protein, called by TCRdb with MiXCR from the 5' RACE reads. The sample yields under 350,000 distinct CDR3 sequences, roughly 17% seen once. V lost 6 bases and J lost 1; bases outside the gene matches: 5. Germline CDR1 is SEHNR and CDR2 is FQNEAQ (reference sequence). This CDR3 has 14 amino acids. This clonotype was seen a handful of times. The material sequenced was PBMCs or a T cell subset sorted from them (not recorded which). This chain links TRBV7-9 with TRBJ2-5, with TRBD1 matching 7 bases. This receptor was obtained from a man in his late teens or twenties who had mild COVID-19 (a few samples of this study predate the infection). Cell type and time point are not known. The CDR3 DNA reads as TGTGCCAGCAGTCTTGGGACAGTCCAAGAGACCCAGTACTTC. Protein: CASSLGTVQETQYF. The full variable domain, rest sourced from reference TRBV7-9 and TRBJ2-5, is DTGVSQNPRHKITKRGQNVTFRCDPISEHNRLYWYRQTLGQGPEFLTYFQNEAQLEKSRLLSDRFSAERPKGSFSTLEIQRTEQGDSAMYLCASSLGTVQETQYFGPGTRLLVL.